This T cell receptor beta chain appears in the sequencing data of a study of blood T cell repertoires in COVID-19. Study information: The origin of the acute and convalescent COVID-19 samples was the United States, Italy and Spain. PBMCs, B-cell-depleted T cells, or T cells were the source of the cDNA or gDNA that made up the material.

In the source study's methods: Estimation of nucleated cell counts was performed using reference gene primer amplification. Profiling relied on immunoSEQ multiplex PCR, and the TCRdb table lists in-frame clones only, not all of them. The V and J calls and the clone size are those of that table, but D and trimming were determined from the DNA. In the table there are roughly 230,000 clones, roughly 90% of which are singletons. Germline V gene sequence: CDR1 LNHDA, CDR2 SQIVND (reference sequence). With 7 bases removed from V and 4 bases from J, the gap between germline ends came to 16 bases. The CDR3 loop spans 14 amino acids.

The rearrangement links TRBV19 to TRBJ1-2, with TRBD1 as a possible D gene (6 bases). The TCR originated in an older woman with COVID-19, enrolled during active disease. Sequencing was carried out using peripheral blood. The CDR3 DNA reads TGTGCCAGTACTTCAGGGGCGATCTCCTATGGCTACACCTTC. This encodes CASTSGAISYGYTF.